This TCR beta chain was documented in a study of cytomegalovirus exposure and HLA in healthy donors. Findings of the study overall: Certain indistinguishable V segments, among them TRBV6-2 and TRBV6-3, were excluded.

Regarding this clone: What it recognizes is unknown.

The PCR ran on 60 Vbeta and 13 Jbeta primers. Assay: immunoSEQ multiplex PCR; the TCRdb copy retains only in-frame clones and omits some. The profile shows fewer than 150,000 clones, 60% to 85% of them singletons. With V trimmed by 0 bases and J by 5 bases, 3 bases remained unmatched. Germline loops: CDR1 MNHEY, CDR2 SMNVEV (reference sequence). CDR3 size: 14 residues. The genes are TRBV27 and TRBJ1-1; 7 positions agree with TRBD1. This receptor was identified in a male donor in good health and CMV-seronegative. The sample comprised PBMCs. CDR3 nucleotides: TGTGCCAGCAGTTTATCGAGCAGGGGGACTGAAGCTTTCTTT. Translated: CASSLSSRGTEAFF.